Each of the 2 T cell receptor beta chains below was sequenced from the same sample in a study of cytomegalovirus exposure and HLA in healthy donors. The PCR used 60 Vbeta and 13 Jbeta primers. Sequenced by immunoSEQ multiplex PCR; TCRdb stores in-frame clones only, minus some. The sample lists 200,000 to 250,000 clones; under 90% were seen once. Sequenced: PBMCs. These receptors came from a human donor in good health.

This chain connects TRBV5-8 to TRBJ1-5, with a weak D call TRBD1 (6 bases). The V gene's germline CDR1 is SGHTS and CDR2 YDEGEE. With 5 bases removed from V and 9 bases from J, the gap between germline ends came to 21 bases. CDR3 length: 15 amino acids. CDR3 in amino acids: CASSWGGSPDGPQHF. The CDR3 region has the DNA TGTGCCAGCAGTTGGGGGGGCAGCCCCGACGGGCCCCAGCATTTT.

In its sample, this clone was seen once. The chain links TRBV2 to TRBJ2-3; 8 bases line up with TRBD2. Per the germline V gene, CDR1 is SNHLY and CDR2 is FYNNEI. V was clipped by 2 bases and J by 4 bases; unmatched bases: 5. CDR3 length: 15 amino acids. The CDR3 region has the DNA TGTGCCAGCAGTGAATCGGGAGGGAGATCAGATACGCAGTATTTT. Protein sequence: CASSESGGRSDTQYF.